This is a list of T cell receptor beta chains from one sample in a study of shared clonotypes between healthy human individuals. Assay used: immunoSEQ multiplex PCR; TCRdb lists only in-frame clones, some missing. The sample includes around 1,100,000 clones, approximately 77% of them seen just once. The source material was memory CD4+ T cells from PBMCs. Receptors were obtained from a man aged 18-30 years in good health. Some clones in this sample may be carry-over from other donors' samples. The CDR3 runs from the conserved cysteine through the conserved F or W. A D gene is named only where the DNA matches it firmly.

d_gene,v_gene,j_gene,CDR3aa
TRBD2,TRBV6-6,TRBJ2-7,CASRGLAGSYEQYF
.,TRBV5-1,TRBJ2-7,CASTTQGIGSEQYF
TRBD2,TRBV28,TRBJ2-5,CATLRSAGGGETQYF
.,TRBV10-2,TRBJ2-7,CASSDPPGGTYEQYF
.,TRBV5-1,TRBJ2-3,CASSNPSTDTQYF
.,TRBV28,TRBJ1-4,CASSQGLILREKLFF
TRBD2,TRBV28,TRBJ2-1,CASSFSSGGYNEQFF
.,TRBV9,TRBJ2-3,CASSPKPPQGTHNTDTQYF
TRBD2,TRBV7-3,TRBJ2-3,CASSLKFLAGRPSTSTDTQYF
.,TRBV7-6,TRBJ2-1,CASSLVISVSGYHNEQFF
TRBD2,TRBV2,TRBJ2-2,CASTHKKGLAENTGELFF
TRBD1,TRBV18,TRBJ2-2,CASSPFTTGGNTGELFF
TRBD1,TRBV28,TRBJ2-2,CASSLWAQGRSGELFF
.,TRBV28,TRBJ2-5,CASSSQETQYF
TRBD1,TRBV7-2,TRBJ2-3,CASSLTGSTDTQYF
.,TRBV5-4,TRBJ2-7,CASSRMRGEIRYEQYF
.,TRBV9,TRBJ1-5,CASSVGEFSNQPQHF
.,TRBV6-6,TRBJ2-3,CASRTALGRADTQYF
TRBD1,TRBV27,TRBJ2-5,CASRAGTGGLWETQYF
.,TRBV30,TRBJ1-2,CARDRGRSGYTF
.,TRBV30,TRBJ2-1,CAWEPGLAINEQFF
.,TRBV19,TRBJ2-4,CASSSPSGTEDIQYF
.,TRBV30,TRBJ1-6,CAWSEKASSYNSPLHF
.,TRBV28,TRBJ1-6,CASSGGTLRSPLHF
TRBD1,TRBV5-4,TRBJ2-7,CASSDGQGPTYEQYF
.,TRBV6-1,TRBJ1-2,CASGLSNYGYTF
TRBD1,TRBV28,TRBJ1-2,CASMAGGSYGYTF
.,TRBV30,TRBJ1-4,CAWSLGFPNEKLFF
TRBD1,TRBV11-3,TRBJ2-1,CASSGPGQGGYEQFF
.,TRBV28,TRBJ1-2,CASSLGARIYGYTF
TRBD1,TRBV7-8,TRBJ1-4,CASSSTNPGQGGEKLFF
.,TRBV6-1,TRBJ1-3,CASSEGTRGNTIYF
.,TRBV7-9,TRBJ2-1,CASSPYNQQFF
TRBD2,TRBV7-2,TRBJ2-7,CASSPWGSGTSYEQYF
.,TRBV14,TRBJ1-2,CASSRGFRERDGYTF
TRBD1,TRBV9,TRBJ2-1,CASSVAGDSYNEQFF